Below are 11 T cell receptor beta chains sequenced from a single sample in a study of Graves' ophthalmopathy and Graves' hyperthyroidism. RNA transcripts were the template, and TCR beta CDR3 regions were amplified from them. Investigators did first-round RT-PCR with HTBI primers, then second-round multiplex PCR. TCRdb itself ran the multiplex PCR reads through MiXCR, one entry per CDR3 protein. The data contain hundreds of thousands of distinct CDR3 sequences, more than 20% of them singletons. The sequencing sample was made of peripheral blood. The source of these receptors is a woman in her late teens or twenties with stable Graves' hyperthyroidism.

The genes are TRBV2 and TRBJ1-1; D is ambiguous. V gave up 1 base and J gave up 5 bases, with 14 bases separating them. The CDR3 consists of 15 residues. CDR1 is SNHLY and CDR2 is FYNNEI in the germline V gene. The CDR3 loop reads CASSEGSPLRTEAFF. CDR3 sequence (DNA): TGTGCCAGCAGTGAAGGGTCTCCCCTGCGGACTGAAGCTTTCTTT. Full variable domain (outside the CDR3, taken from reference TRBV2 and TRBJ1-1): EPEVTQTPSHQVTQMGQEVILRCVPISNHLYFYWYRQILGQKVEFLVSFYNNEISEKSEIFDDQFSVERPDGSNFTLKIRSTKLEDSAMYFCASSEGSPLRTEAFFGQGTRLTVV.

This clonotype was seen at least ten times. This CDR3 is CASSGRDATEAFF. CDR3 DNA: TGTGCCAGTAGCGGCAGGGATGCCACTGAAGCTTTCTTT. The chain recombines TRBV19 with TRBJ1-1, with D tentatively TRBD1 (5 bases). Trimming removed 6 bases at V and 4 bases at J, with 12 bases between. This CDR3 has 13 residues. CDR1 is LNHDA and CDR2 is SQIVND in the germline V gene (reference sequence).

This clonotype was detected many times. The chain combines TRBV11-2 with TRBJ2-2, with D perhaps matching TRBD1 or TRBD2 (5 bases each). In germline, CDR1 is SGHAT, CDR2 FQNNGV. V gave up 7 bases and J gave up 6 bases, with 21 bases separating them. The CDR3 is 16 residues long. The CDR3 nucleotides are TGTGCCAGCACCATAATGGGGACGGTGGGGTCCGGGGAGCTGTTTTTT. Protein sequence: CASTIMGTVGSGELFF.

This clonotype was picked up many times. The genes are TRBV7-9 and TRBJ2-5, with 7 positions matching TRBD2. Germline assignment: CDR1 SEHNR and CDR2 FQNEAQ (reference sequence). The CDR3 is 15 residues long. V was pared by 5 bases and J by 5 bases, with 11 bases of the junction left unmatched. In DNA, the CDR3 is TGTGCCAGCAGCCAAGGGACTATCCCAAGCGAGACCCAGTACTTC. Encoded protein: CASSQGTIPSETQYF.

The rearrangement joins TRBV4-1 to TRBJ1-1, with D maybe TRBD1 (5 bases). Trimming took 0 bases from V and 1 from J, leaving 9 bases between them. CDR1 is MGHRA, CDR2 YSYEKL, per germline. This CDR3 is 15 amino acids long. The CDR3 nucleotides are TGCGCCAGCAGCCAAGAAATCGGGGCGAACACTGAAGCTTTCTTT. Protein product: CASSQEIGANTEAFF.

This chain uses TRBV4-2 with TRBJ1-1; TRBD1 might be the D (6 bases). Germline values: CDR1 LGHNA, CDR2 YNFKEQ. Trimming removed 0 bases from V and 1 base from J, with 15 bases in between. The CDR3 runs 17 residues. The CDR3 sequence is CASSQDGRWGQNTEAFF. In DNA form, the CDR3 reads TGTGCCAGCAGCCAAGATGGTCGGTGGGGACAGAACACTGAAGCTTTCTTT.

The chain links TRBV4-3 to TRBJ2-5; 9 bases agree with TRBD2. Germline lookup yields CDR1 LGHNA and CDR2 YSLEER. The CDR3 has 15 amino acids. The V and J ends lost 1 base and 6 bases, in that order; junction bases with no gene match: 6. The DNA for the CDR3 is TGCGCCAGCAGCCAAGGAATTAGCGGGAGTCAGACCCAGTACTTC. This translates into CASSQGISGSQTQYF.

This clonotype was recorded at least ten times. The chain carries TRBV28 and TRBJ2-2; tentatively, D is TRBD1 or TRBD2 (5 bases each). Germline loops: CDR1 MDHEN, CDR2 SYDVKM. V was cut by 6 bases and J by 6 bases, with 14 bases left in between. The CDR3 is made up of 14 amino acids. The CDR3 DNA is TGTGCCAGCAGCCTCCCCCGGGGCCCCGGGGAGCTGTTTTTT. It codes for CASSLPRGPGELFF.

The V gene is TRBV11-3, the J gene TRBJ2-7, with 8 bases that match TRBD2. V trimming: 4 bases; J trimming: 2 bases; junction bases outside the gene matches: 7. The CDR3 has 15 amino acids. The V gene's germline CDR1 is SGHNT and CDR2 YENEEA. The CDR3 is CASSSGGGLTYEQYF. In DNA, the CDR3 is TGTGCCAGCAGCTCGGGGGGGGGTTTGACCTACGAGCAGTACTTC.

The rearrangement uses TRBV9 and TRBJ2-5; the match to TRBD2 covers 10 bases. The CDR3 loop spans 16 amino acids. V dropped 1 base and J dropped 7; count of bases not matched to a gene: 10. CDR1 is SGDLS and CDR2 is YYNGEE in the germline V gene. CDR3 loop: CASSVTSGAKMGTQYF. The CDR3 DNA is TGTGCCAGCAGCGTAACTAGCGGGGCCAAGATGGGGACCCAGTACTTC.

This clonotype has ten or more counts. This rearrangement joins TRBV7-9 to TRBJ2-2; D unclear. Germline V gives CDR1 SEHNR, CDR2 FQNEAQ (reference sequence). The CDR3 is made up of 14 amino acids. Trimming pared 5 bases from V and 1 base from J, leaving 8 bases between. The CDR3 DNA reads as TGTGCCAGCAGCCCCTCCATGAACACCGGGGAGCTGTTTTTT. Translating gives CASSPSMNTGELFF.